The 17 T cell receptor beta chains below come from one sample, sequenced in a study of neurological immune-mediated disorders. One entry per CDR3 protein, called by TCRdb with MiXCR from the 5' RACE reads. The repertoire includes some 120,000 distinct CDR3 sequences, about 3.2% of them detected once, and 1.3% sits in the top ten. What was sequenced was PBMCs. The receptors were sampled from a woman younger than 45 with multiple sclerosis.

This clonotype was recorded many times. This sequence joins TRBV7-6 and TRBJ2-5, with no clear D. Germline CDR1 reads SGHVS; CDR2 reads FNYEAQ. The CDR3 length is 14 residues. The germline V and J ends were trimmed by 1 base and 3 bases, with 9 bases remaining between them. The CDR3 reads CASSLGPLKETQYF. The CDR3 region has the DNA TGTGCCAGCAGCTTAGGTCCCCTTAAAGAGACCCAGTACTTC.

This clonotype was observed at least ten times. The CDR3 spells CASSQPLAGQSYGYTF. CDR3 nucleotides: TGCGCCAGCAGCCAACCACTGGCGGGACAGTCCTATGGCTACACCTTC. The genes are TRBV4-1 and TRBJ1-2; the match to TRBD1 covers 7 bases. From germline, CDR1 is MGHRA and CDR2 YSYEKL. V shed 2 bases and J 4 bases; nucleotides not matched to a gene: 10. CDR3 length equals 16 residues.

This clonotype came up many times. This rearrangement joins TRBV12-3 or TRBV12-4 to TRBJ2-1, with 9 bases aligning to TRBD1. The junction had 2 bases not matched to a gene; V was cut back by 5 bases and J by 0 bases. The CDR3 has 15 residues. CDR3: CASSDRGNSYNEQFF. The CDR3 DNA sequence: TGTGCCAGCAGTGACAGGGGGAACTCCTACAATGAGCAGTTCTTC.

This clonotype was seen repeatedly, ten times or more. The chain carries TRBV20-1 and TRBJ2-1, with a possible D match to TRBD1 (5 bases). V was shortened by 3 bases and J by 2 bases, with 11 bases between the two germline ends. CDR3 length: 14 residues. Germline CDR1 and CDR2: DFQATT and SNEGSKA (reference sequence). CDR3 sequence (DNA): TGCAGTGCTAGGGAGCAGGGTACCTACAATGAGCAGTTCTTC. Translating gives CSAREQGTYNEQFF.

This clonotype was observed many times. The chain is built from TRBV9 and TRBJ2-7, with no clear D. The CDR3 totals 13 residues. Germline V gives CDR1 SGDLS, CDR2 YYNGEE. Trimming stripped 4 bases from V and 4 bases from J, with 12 bases between. The CDR3 DNA follows: TGTGCCAGCAGCTCCCCCGACGGTTACGAGCAGTACTTC. Translating gives CASSSPDGYEQYF.

The table lists this clonotype with many counts. The CDR3 is CSARESVANQPQHF. The CDR3 region has the DNA TGCAGTGCTAGGGAGAGTGTGGCGAATCAGCCCCAGCATTTT. The genes are TRBV20-1 and TRBJ1-5; D call uncertain. Germline-derived CDR1 and CDR2 are DFQATT and SNEGSKA (reference sequence). V lost 3 bases, J lost 4 bases, and 13 bases lay in between. This CDR3 has 14 amino acids.

The sample holds many counts of this clonotype. V and J are TRBV7-2 and TRBJ2-3, with 8 bases fitting TRBD2. The V segment lost 7 bases and the J segment 7 bases; nucleotides outside the gene matches: 10. From germline, CDR1 is SGHTA and CDR2 FQGNSA. This CDR3 spans 14 amino acids. The CDR3 spells CASTPGGEAHTQYF. Written as DNA, the CDR3 is TGTGCCAGCACCCCGGGGGGGGAGGCCCATACGCAGTATTTT. Combining the CDR3 with reference TRBV7-2 and TRBJ2-3 gives the whole variable domain GAGVSQSPSNKVTEKGKDVELRCDPISGHTALYWYRQSLGQGLEFLIYFQGNSAPDKSGLPSDRFSAERTGGSVSTLTIQRTQQEDSAVYLCASTPGGEAHTQYFGPGTRLTVL.

This clonotype was seen many times. The CDR3 loop reads CASSLVGHGNTEAFF. The CDR3 bases are TGTGCCAGCAGCTTAGTCGGGCATGGGAACACTGAAGCTTTCTTT. The rearrangement uses TRBV7-2 and TRBJ1-1, with D unclear. The CDR3 is made up of 15 amino acids. Germline-derived CDR1 and CDR2 are SGHTA and FQGNSA. Trimming took 1 base from V and 1 from J, leaving 10 bases between them.

Ten or more counts support this clonotype. The chain combines TRBV5-1 with TRBJ1-1; D perhaps matches TRBD1 (6 bases). From germline, CDR1 is SGHRS and CDR2 YFSETQ. The V end was cut by 1 base, the J end by 2 bases, with 12 bases between. The CDR3 runs to 15 residues. CDR3 nucleotide sequence: TGCGCCAGCAGCTTGAGGAGGGGGGGAAACACTGAAGCTTTCTTT. Its translation: CASSLRRGGNTEAFF.

At least ten counts were recorded for this clonotype. The rearrangement uses TRBV20-1 and TRBJ2-7; the D is unclear. Germline V gene sequence: CDR1 DFQATT, CDR2 SNEGSKA (reference sequence). The length of the CDR3 is 11 residues. V lost 3 bases to trimming and J lost 6 bases, with 9 bases between them. The CDR3 DNA follows: TGCAGTGCTAGCAGACAATCCGAGCAGTACTTC. Amino acid sequence: CSASRQSEQYF.

This clonotype was seen repeatedly, ten times or more. This chain uses TRBV7-2 with TRBJ1-4; 9 bases line up with TRBD1. The CDR3 consists of 15 residues. CDR1 and CDR2 from the germline V gene are SGHTA and FQGNSA. After removal of 0 bases from V and 8 bases from J, the junction contained 4 bases not matched to a gene. CDR3 in DNA: TGTGCCAGCAGCTTAGCGTCCGGACAGGGGGAAAAACTGTTTTTT. This sequence encodes CASSLASGQGEKLFF.

This clonotype came up many times. J is TRBJ1-3 and V is TRBV4-2; 9 bases line up with TRBD1. CDR1 is LGHNA and CDR2 is YNFKEQ in the germline V gene. CDR3 size: 18 residues. The ends lost 0 bases at V and 3 bases at J; junction bases unmatched: 9. The CDR3 bases are TGTGCCAGCAGCCAAGAAAGAGCGGGACAGGGTGGTGGAAACACCATATATTTT. Its translation is CASSQERAGQGGGNTIYF.

This clonotype was detected many times. The gene calls are TRBV20-1 and TRBJ1-6, with D unresolved. CDR1 and CDR2 from the germline V gene are DFQATT and SNEGSKA (reference sequence). The CDR3 runs 14 residues. V lost 3 bases and J 5 bases, leaving 11 bases between the germline ends. DNA of the CDR3: TGCAGTGCTAGGTCTACAAGAAATAATTCACCCCTCCACTTT. As protein: CSARSTRNNSPLHF.

At least ten counts were recorded for this clonotype. The chain links TRBV27 to TRBJ1-1; maybe TRBD1 (5 bases). The CDR3 is 13 amino acids. V gave up 6 bases and J gave up 4 bases, with 12 bases separating them. Per the germline V gene, CDR1 is MNHEY and CDR2 is SMNVEV (reference sequence). The CDR3 bases are TGTGCCAGCAGCTCAGACAGTAGCACTGAAGCTTTCTTT. Protein: CASSSDSSTEAFF.

This clonotype has a count of ten or more. The chain joins TRBV27 to TRBJ2-1; unclear D gene. CDR1 and CDR2 from the germline V gene are MNHEY and SMNVEV (reference sequence). The V end lost 3 bases, the J end lost 1 base, and 10 bases lay between the germline ends. CDR3 length equals 15 residues. This CDR3 is CASSLAPASYNEQFF. DNA for the CDR3: TGTGCCAGCAGTTTGGCTCCCGCTTCCTACAATGAGCAGTTCTTC.

The table lists this clonotype with many counts. The chain is built from TRBV4-1 and TRBJ1-1; D call uncertain. Trimming took off 1 base at V and 3 bases at J, with 3 bases between the two ends. The germline CDR1 and CDR2 sequences are MGHRA and YSYEKL. The CDR3 contains 12 residues. CDR3 sequence reads: CASSQVHTEAFF. CDR3 in DNA: TGCGCCAGCAGCCAAGTGCACACTGAAGCTTTCTTT.

This clonotype appeared many times. This chain uses TRBV7-2 with TRBJ1-3; D uncertain. This CDR3 spans 15 amino acids. With 1 base removed from V and 3 bases from J, the gap between germline ends came to 10 bases. CDR1 is SGHTA, CDR2 FQGNSA, per germline. Here the CDR3 DNA reads TGTGCCAGCAGCTTAGATAGTCAAATTGGAAACACCATATATTTT. Its protein is CASSLDSQIGNTIYF.